These 17 T cell receptor beta chains share one sample of origin, sequenced in a study of blood T cell repertoires in COVID-19. The method was immunoSEQ multiplex PCR; TCRdb's version includes in-frame clones alone and lacks a portion of them. This sample has roughly 230,000 clones, with more than 75% found just once. Input material: PBMCs or T cells enriched from blood (not recorded which). The receptors come from a man aged 30 to 45 in a cohort exposed to, infected with or recovered from COVID-19 (not recorded which).

The chain links TRBV28 to TRBJ1-5; the D gene is possibly TRBD1 (5 bases). V lost 6 bases and J lost 3, with 18 bases in between. This CDR3 comprises 16 residues. Germline V gene sequence: CDR1 MDHEN, CDR2 SYDVKM. The CDR3 region is CASRDPTVRTNQPQHF. The CDR3, as DNA: TGTGCCAGCAGAGACCCGACAGTACGTACCAATCAGCCCCAGCATTTT.

The chain uses TRBV19 and TRBJ2-1, with 7 nucleotides matching TRBD2. Germline CDR1 is LNHDA and CDR2 is SQIVND (reference sequence). CDR3 size: 16 residues. Germline trimming cut 4 bases from V and 6 bases from J; bases unmatched to any gene: 12. The CDR3: CASSSDGGRISNEQFF. DNA of the CDR3: TGTGCCAGTAGTAGTGACGGGGGGAGGATCTCCAATGAGCAGTTCTTC.

The rearrangement uses TRBV27 and TRBJ2-7, with a possible D match to TRBD1 (5 bases). This CDR3 comprises 14 residues. Germline V lookup: CDR1 MNHEY, CDR2 SMNVEV (reference sequence). V lost 5 bases and J lost 5, with 16 bases in between. This CDR3 reads CASSLAGLGDEQYF. The CDR3 nucleotides read TGTGCCAGCAGTCTGGCCGGCTTAGGGGACGAGCAGTACTTC.

The V and J genes are TRBV25-1 and TRBJ1-5; 10 positions agree with TRBD1. V lost 8 bases and J lost 9; bases outside the gene matches: 10. Germline values: CDR1 MGHDK, CDR2 SYGVNS. The CDR3 covers 14 residues. CDR3: CASPGQGNSGPQHF. Written as DNA, the CDR3 is TGTGCCAGCCCGGGACAGGGGAATTCTGGGCCCCAGCATTTT.

This rearrangement joins TRBV9 to TRBJ1-2; D uncertain. This CDR3 contains 14 residues. Germline V gene sequence: CDR1 SGDLS, CDR2 YYNGEE. V lost 0 bases, J lost 0 bases, and 6 bases lay in between. CDR3 in DNA: TGTGCCAGCAGCGTAGCTACGGCTAACTATGGCTACACCTTC. Translated: CASSVATANYGYTF.

This rearrangement joins TRBV24-1 to TRBJ2-2; no clear D. CDR1 KGHDR and CDR2 SFDVKD come from the germline V gene. V was shortened by 8 bases and J by 4 bases, with 7 bases between the two germline ends. The length of the CDR3 is 12 residues. CDR3 residues: CATMAGTGELFF. The DNA for the CDR3 is TGTGCCACCATGGCAGGCACCGGGGAGCTGTTTTTT.

The V gene is TRBV4-1, the J gene TRBJ1-1; D is unresolved. V shed 2 bases and J shed 0 bases, with 7 bases lying between them. CDR1 is MGHRA and CDR2 is YSYEKL in the germline V gene. CDR3 size: 14 residues. The CDR3 loop reads CASSQQDMNTEAFF. The CDR3 DNA reads TGCGCCAGCAGCCAACAGGATATGAACACTGAAGCTTTCTTT.

This clone is a singleton in its sample. The V gene is TRBV28, the J gene TRBJ2-3, with 16 bases aligning to TRBD2. J gave up 11 bases and V 5 bases, and 25 bases lay outside the gene matches. This CDR3 is built from 21 residues. In germline, CDR1 is MDHEN, CDR2 SYDVKM. The CDR3 region is CASSPTGTSGRATETQIRQYF. CDR3 coding DNA: TGTGCCAGCAGTCCAACTGGGACTAGCGGGAGGGCCACAGAAACACAGATAAGGCAGTATTTT.

The J gene is TRBJ1-1, the V gene TRBV15; D possibly corresponds to TRBD1 (5 bases). V gave up 0 bases and J gave up 8 bases, with 16 bases separating them. From germline, CDR1 is LNHNV and CDR2 YYDKDF (reference sequence). This CDR3 is built from 15 residues. CDR3: CATSRDRGGSPEAFF. Here the CDR3 DNA reads TGTGCCACCAGCAGAGATCGCGGGGGTTCCCCCGAAGCTTTCTTT.

This chain links TRBV6-5 with TRBJ2-1; 8 bases line up with TRBD2. Per germline, CDR1 MNHEY and CDR2 SVGAGI. The V gene end was trimmed by 0 bases and the J gene end by 2 bases; junction bases not matched to a gene: 3. This CDR3 spans 16 amino acids. The CDR3 DNA reads as TGTGCCAGCAGTTACTCGTTTAGCGGGACCTACAATGAGCAGTTCTTC. Translated: CASSYSFSGTYNEQFF.

This chain uses TRBV28 with TRBJ1-1; perhaps TRBD1 as D (5 bases). Germline CDR1 and CDR2: MDHEN and SYDVKM. The CDR3 spans 14 residues. Between the trimmed V and J ends, which lost 8 bases and 1 base, there was a span of 14 bases. CDR3 nucleotide sequence: TGTGCCAGCGTCAGAACAGGACGGAACACTGAAGCTTTCTTT. As protein: CASVRTGRNTEAFF.

V is TRBV28 and J is TRBJ2-2; D uncertain. Per germline, CDR1 MDHEN and CDR2 SYDVKM. The CDR3 consists of 12 residues. Trimming left V 6 bases short and J 5 bases short, with 7 bases between. CDR3 in amino acids: CASRMATGELFF. CDR3 in DNA: TGTGCCAGCAGAATGGCAACCGGGGAGCTGTTTTTT.

The V call is TRBV18, the J call TRBJ1-6, with 7 positions matching TRBD1. Per germline, CDR1 KGHSH and CDR2 LQKENI. This CDR3 spans 15 amino acids. Trimming at V came to 5 bases and at J to 7 bases, leaving 8 bases not matched to a gene. CDR3 amino acids: CASSNKRDRNSPLHF. The CDR3 nucleotides are TGTGCCAGCTCAAACAAAAGGGACAGAAATTCACCCCTCCACTTT. The entire variable domain, with the rest obtained from reference TRBV18 and TRBJ1-6, is as follows: NAGVMQNPRHLVRRRGQEARLRCSPMKGHSHVYWYRQLPEEGLKFMVYLQKENIIDESGMPKERFSAEFPKEGPSILRIQQVVRGDSAAYFCASSNKRDRNSPLHFGNGTRLTVT.

The chain employs TRBV28 and TRBJ1-1; weak D call: TRBD1 (6 bases). V was cut by 1 base and J by 6 bases, with 9 bases left in between. The CDR3 runs 13 residues. The germline V gene has CDR1 MDHEN and CDR2 SYDVKM. The CDR3 coding sequence is TGTGCCAGCAGTTTATCACAGGGTTCTGAAGCTTTCTTT. This translates into CASSLSQGSEAFF.

This clone showed up just a few times. CDR3 region: CASSRGTAAYEQYF. CDR3 nucleotide sequence: TGTGCCAGCAGCCGCGGGACAGCGGCCTACGAGCAGTACTTC. The chain is built from TRBV3-1 (or the pseudogene TRBV3-2) and TRBJ2-7; D is possibly TRBD1 (7 bases). The CDR3 contains 14 residues. Trimming removed 4 bases from V and 2 bases from J, with 12 bases in between. Germline V gene sequence: CDR1 LGHDT, CDR2 YNNKEL (reference sequence).

J is TRBJ1-5 and V is TRBV6-5; no definite D call. V was shortened by 6 bases and J by 8 bases, with 11 bases between the two germline ends. CDR3 size: 12 residues. CDR1 MNHEY and CDR2 SVGAGI come from the germline V gene. CDR3 DNA sequence: TGTGCCAGCAGACCTTGGCAGGAGCCCCAGCATTTT. Translating it yields CASRPWQEPQHF.

This rearrangement joins TRBV3-1 (or the pseudogene TRBV3-2) to TRBJ1-2; TRBD1 matches at 7 bases. Germline V lookup: CDR1 LGHDT, CDR2 YNNKEL (reference sequence). This CDR3 is 15 amino acids long. Trimming took 2 bases from V and 0 from J; bases not matched to a gene: 3. CDR3 sequence (DNA): TGTGCCAGCAGCCAAAGACAGGGAACTAACTATGGCTACACCTTC. It specifies CASSQRQGTNYGYTF.